The 13 T cell receptor beta chains below were found in one sample sequenced in a study of blood T cell repertoires in COVID-19. The table came from immunoSEQ multiplex PCR; TCRdb's copy has only in-frame clones and leaves some out. The sample has around 280,000 clones; about 90% are singletons. Sequencing was done on a sample of PBMCs or T cells enriched from blood (not recorded which). The source of these receptors is a woman between 18 and 30 years old with acute COVID-19.

The sample holds a few counts of this clone. DNA for the CDR3: TGTGCCAGCAGTTTAGACAATTCTCTAAGATGGCCCCAGCATTTT. Protein sequence: CASSLDNSLRWPQHF. V is TRBV2 and J is TRBJ1-5, with D unclear. The CDR3 covers 15 residues. Trimming took off 5 bases at V and 9 bases at J, with 20 bases between the two ends. Germline V CDR1 and CDR2: SNHLY, FYNNEI.

The chain joins TRBV2 to TRBJ2-1, with 10 bases aligning to TRBD2. Per the germline V gene, CDR1 is SNHLY and CDR2 is FYNNEI. V gave up 8 bases and J gave up 8 bases; unmatched junction bases: 9. CDR3 length equals 14 residues. CDR3 region: CASQLAGQRDEQFF. CDR3 in DNA: TGTGCCAGCCAACTAGCGGGGCAAAGGGATGAGCAGTTCTTC.

The V gene is TRBV7-8, the J gene TRBJ2-1; tentatively, D is TRBD2 (5 bases). V lost 5 bases and J lost 0, with 14 bases in between. Germline-derived CDR1 and CDR2 are SGHVS and FQNEAQ. The CDR3 loop spans 16 amino acids. The CDR3 DNA reads TGTGCCAGCAGCATGGGTCCGGGGAGCTCCTACAATGAGCAGTTCTTC. Encoded protein: CASSMGPGSSYNEQFF.

The CDR3 here is CAIGTDEKLFF. CDR3 bases: TGTGCCATCGGGACAGATGAAAAACTGTTTTTT. The rearrangement links TRBV5-4 to TRBJ1-4, with 7 bases that match TRBD1. This CDR3 comprises 11 residues. With V trimmed by 9 bases and J by 6 bases, 2 bases remained unmatched. The germline CDR1 and CDR2 sequences are SGHNT and YYREEE (reference sequence).

The chain is built from TRBV2 and TRBJ2-1, with TRBD2 matching 7 bases. This CDR3 spans 14 amino acids. Trimming took 7 bases from V and 5 from J; bases not matched to a gene: 8. Germline CDR1 is SNHLY and CDR2 is FYNNEI. CDR3 sequence reads: CASTLQTSNNEQFF. CDR3 nucleotides: TGTGCCAGCACCCTACAGACTAGCAACAATGAGCAGTTCTTC.

This clone was seen just once. V usage is TRBV27 and J usage is TRBJ2-1, with D perhaps TRBD2 (6 bases). There are 17 residues in the CDR3. The V end was cut by 6 bases, the J end by 4 bases, with 22 bases between. Per the germline V gene, CDR1 is MNHEY and CDR2 is SMNVEV (reference sequence). CDR3 amino acids: CASRRLPRLAIYNEQFF. The CDR3 DNA sequence: TGTGCCAGCAGGAGGCTCCCCCGGCTAGCGATTTACAATGAGCAGTTCTTC.

The gene calls are TRBV19 and TRBJ2-2; 11 bases line up with TRBD2. Trimming at V came to 4 bases and at J to 7 bases, leaving 8 bases not matched to a gene. The CDR3 extends over 16 amino acids. Germline CDR1 and CDR2: LNHDA and SQIVND (reference sequence). Written as DNA, the CDR3 is TGTGCCAGTAGTAGGCTAGCGGGAGGTTCTAGCGGGGAGCTGTTTTTT. This translates into CASSRLAGGSSGELFF.

The chain carries TRBV2 and TRBJ1-3; D gene unclear. This CDR3 spans 15 amino acids. The V and J ends lost 6 bases and 7 bases respectively, with 19 bases between them. Germline V gene data show CDR1 as SNHLY and CDR2 as FYNNEI. CDR3 residues: CASRDLLGSRNTIYF. The CDR3 bases are TGTGCCAGCAGAGACCTGCTAGGCAGCCGCAACACCATATATTTT. Together with reference TRBV2 and TRBJ1-3, the CDR3 gives the full variable domain: EPEVTQTPSHQVTQMGQEVILRCVPISNHLYFYWYRQILGQKVEFLVSFYNNEISEKSEIFDDQFSVERPDGSNFTLKIRSTKLEDSAMYFCASRDLLGSRNTIYFGEGSWLTVV.

The J gene is TRBJ2-3, the V gene TRBV20-1; 11 bases match TRBD1. This CDR3 contains 19 residues. Germline V gene sequence: CDR1 DFQATT, CDR2 SNEGSKA (reference sequence). With V trimmed by 3 bases and J by 0 bases, 14 bases remained unmatched. The CDR3 loop reads CSASPRTGGLAVSTDTQYF. The CDR3 nucleotides are TGCAGTGCTAGTCCTAGGACAGGGGGCTTAGCGGTCAGCACAGATACGCAGTATTTT.

The chain combines TRBV5-4 with TRBJ1-1, with D tentatively TRBD1 (6 bases). Germline V lookup: CDR1 SGHNT, CDR2 YYREEE (reference sequence). The V end lost 5 bases, the J end lost 0 bases, and 11 bases lay between the germline ends. The CDR3 has 14 residues. The CDR3 loop reads CASSTDRLNTEAFF. As DNA, the CDR3 is TGTGCCAGCAGTACGGACAGACTGAACACTGAAGCTTTCTTT. The variable domain in full, with the rest retrieved from reference TRBV5-4 and TRBJ1-1, is ETGVTQSPTHLIKTRGQQVTLRCSSQSGHNTVSWYQQALGQGPQFIFQYYREEENGRGNFPPRFSGLQFPNYSSELNVNALELDDSALYLCASSTDRLNTEAFFGQGTRLTVV.

CDR3 coding DNA: TGTGCCAGCAGTTTAAGCCATAGCAATCAGCCCCAGCATTTT. It yields the protein CASSLSHSNQPQHF. The chain links TRBV28 to TRBJ1-5; D not certain. The V gene's germline CDR1 is MDHEN and CDR2 SYDVKM. The CDR3 spans 14 residues. V was cut by 2 bases and J by 0 bases, with 5 bases left in between.

This clone has only one observation. The chain uses TRBV30 and TRBJ1-6; TRBD1 matches at 7 bases. Germline loops: CDR1 GTSNPN, CDR2 SVGIG (reference sequence). There are 22 residues in the CDR3. With V trimmed by 5 bases and J by 0 bases, 25 bases remained unmatched. CDR3 nucleotides: TGTGCCTGGCCCCGACCTCGACAGTCCTCAGGGGGAACGAGCTCCTATAATTCACCCCTCCACTTT. Translated, it gives CAWPRPRQSSGGTSSYNSPLHF.

The J gene is TRBJ1-2, the V gene TRBV6-2 or TRBV6-3; 9 nucleotides line up with TRBD1. CDR1 is MNHEY and CDR2 is SVGEGT in the germline V gene. V was clipped by 6 bases and J by 2 bases; unmatched bases: 10. CDR3 length: 16 residues. The CDR3 region has the DNA TGTGCCAGCAGCCCTCTGGGGACAGGGAACAACTATGGCTACACCTTC. Translation: CASSPLGTGNNYGYTF.